One and the same sample provided the 9 T cell receptor beta chains below, sequenced in a study of CD8 T cells in ankylosing spondylitis. TCRdb analysed the 5' RACE reads with MiXCR anew, one entry per CDR3 protein. This sample has around 42,000 distinct CDR3 sequences; around 2.9% occur once, and the top ten carry roughly 4.4%. The sample taken for sequencing was blood, either unsorted or a sorted T cell fraction (not recorded which). Every receptor here comes from a male donor with ankylosing spondylitis or in good health (not recorded which).

In this sample, this clonotype turned up many times. In DNA, the CDR3 is TGTGCCAGCAGCGTAGCGCTGAGGGAGACCCAGTACTTC. This translates into CASSVALRETQYF. The V and J genes are TRBV9 and TRBJ2-5; D is unresolved. In germline, CDR1 is SGDLS, CDR2 YYNGEE. Trimming cost V 0 bases and J 5 bases, with 8 bases left between them. The CDR3 consists of 13 residues.

This clonotype occurred many times. The J gene is TRBJ2-5, the V gene TRBV9, with D unclear. This CDR3 contains 14 residues. Trimming took 1 base from V and 1 from J, leaving 8 bases between them. In germline, CDR1 is SGDLS, CDR2 YYNGEE. CDR3 sequence: CASSVNPGQETQYF. CDR3 nucleotide sequence: TGTGCCAGCAGCGTAAACCCAGGCCAAGAGACCCAGTACTTC.

This clonotype was found many times. The chain couples TRBV9 to TRBJ2-7; perhaps TRBD2 as D (6 bases). The CDR3 is 14 residues long. Germline V gives CDR1 SGDLS, CDR2 YYNGEE. The V end lost 4 bases, the J end lost 4 bases, and 15 bases lay between the germline ends. In nucleotides, the CDR3 is TGTGCCAGCAGCTCCGGGACTCCTCGTTACGAGCAGTACTTC. Its translation: CASSSGTPRYEQYF. The variable domain in full, with the rest retrieved from reference TRBV9 and TRBJ2-7, is DSGVTQTPKHLITATGQRVTLRCSPRSGDLSVYWYQQSLDQGLQFLIQYYNGEERAKGNILERFSAQQFPDLHSELNLSSLELGDSALYFCASSSGTPRYEQYFGPGTRLTVT.

This clonotype has a count of ten or more. The genes are TRBV9 and TRBJ2-1; no definite D call. This CDR3 has 13 amino acids. Trimming removed 0 bases from V and 10 bases from J, with 11 bases in between. Germline V lookup: CDR1 SGDLS, CDR2 YYNGEE. The CDR3 protein is CASSVGSIREQFF. As DNA, the CDR3 is TGTGCCAGCAGCGTAGGTTCAATCCGGGAGCAGTTCTTC.

This clonotype was recorded at least ten times. The rearrangement links TRBV9 to TRBJ2-2; possibly TRBD1 for D (5 bases). This CDR3 has 16 amino acids. V was clipped by 0 bases and J by 1 base, with 10 bases between them. Germline-derived CDR1 and CDR2 are SGDLS and YYNGEE. The CDR3 DNA reads as TGTGCCAGCAGCGTAGGGGGCAGGGTGAACACCGGGGAGCTGTTTTTT. Protein: CASSVGGRVNTGELFF.

This clonotype is medium-sized. The rearrangement joins TRBV9 to TRBJ2-3; D might be TRBD1 (6 bases). V dropped 4 bases and J dropped 1 base, with 13 bases sitting between them. CDR1 is SGDLS and CDR2 is YYNGEE in the germline V gene. The CDR3 loop spans 15 amino acids. The CDR3 reads CASSITGYGTDTQYF. The CDR3 DNA reads TGTGCCAGCAGCATAACAGGGTATGGCACAGATACGCAGTATTTT.

This clonotype has at least ten counts. This rearrangement joins TRBV9 to TRBJ2-1, with 7 bases fitting TRBD2. The V gene's germline CDR1 is SGDLS and CDR2 YYNGEE. The CDR3 spans 15 residues. V trimming: 4 bases; J trimming: 7 bases; junction bases outside the gene matches: 11. The CDR3 loop is CASSKRDSLYNEQFF. CDR3 DNA: TGTGCCAGCAGCAAGCGGGACTCCCTTTATAATGAGCAGTTCTTC.

This clonotype has ten or more counts. The rearrangement links TRBV9 to TRBJ2-7; D is perhaps TRBD1 (6 bases). This CDR3 spans 15 amino acids. Per the germline V gene, CDR1 is SGDLS and CDR2 is YYNGEE. The V and J ends lost 1 base and 6 bases respectively, with 17 bases between them. The CDR3 sequence: CASSVLGTSYGEQYF. CDR3 DNA: TGTGCCAGCAGCGTACTCGGGACATCATATGGCGAGCAGTACTTC.

This clonotype was observed at least ten times. The V and J genes are TRBV9 and TRBJ2-3; D tentatively reads TRBD1 or TRBD2 (5 bases each). The germline V and J ends were trimmed by 0 bases and 1 base, with 9 bases remaining between them. Germline values: CDR1 SGDLS, CDR2 YYNGEE. The CDR3 runs to 15 residues. The CDR3 reads CASSVDGTRTDTQYF. CDR3 nucleotides: TGTGCCAGCAGCGTAGATGGGACCCGCACAGATACGCAGTATTTT.